Presented here are 12 T cell receptor beta chains from one specimen sequenced in a study of response to subunit inactivated influenza vaccine. One entry per CDR3 protein results from TCRdb running MiXCR on the RT-PCR reads. The sample holds around 160,000 distinct CDR3 sequences, 9.5% to 13% seen once. This specimen consisted of non-naive T cells sorted from PBMCs, obtained about 40 days after vaccination. These receptors came from a man between 50 and 59 years old who received an inactivated influenza vaccine.

This clonotype showed up just a few times. This chain links TRBV28 with TRBJ2-5; 7 nucleotides align to TRBD1. The length of the CDR3 is 14 residues. Germline loops: CDR1 MDHEN, CDR2 SYDVKM. V gave up 6 bases and J gave up 5 bases; unmatched junction bases: 9. CDR3 sequence reads: CASRSTGSRETQYF. The CDR3 coding sequence is TGTGCCAGCAGGTCGACAGGGTCAAGGGAGACCCAGTACTTC.

The chain links TRBV11-3 to TRBJ2-1; D unclear. Trimming cost V 5 bases and J 4 bases, with 12 bases left between them. The length of the CDR3 is 14 residues. Germline CDR1 and CDR2: SGHNT and YENEEA. CDR3 nucleotide sequence: TGTGCCAGCAGCGAACGACACCCATACAATGAGCAGTTCTTC. This encodes CASSERHPYNEQFF.

This clonotype turned up a few times. This chain joins TRBV20-1 and TRBJ2-1; no definite D call. This CDR3 region has 14 residues. Trimming removed 4 bases at V and 7 bases at J, with 17 bases between. Germline V gene sequence: CDR1 DFQATT, CDR2 SNEGSKA (reference sequence). Here the CDR3 DNA reads TGCAGTGCTACCCCGGAGTTTAATAGGAATGAGCAGTTCTTC. Protein product: CSATPEFNRNEQFF.

This clonotype has a handful of counts. The J gene is TRBJ2-2, the V gene TRBV20-1, with 10 bases matching TRBD1. The CDR3 loop spans 17 amino acids. After removal of 0 bases from V and 3 bases from J, the junction contained 7 bases not matched to a gene. Germline loops: CDR1 DFQATT, CDR2 SNEGSKA (reference sequence). In DNA form, the CDR3 reads TGCAGTGCTAGAGACTTACGGACAGGGGGAGACACCGGGGAGCTGTTTTTT. Amino acids: CSARDLRTGGDTGELFF.

This clonotype was seen ten or more times. The V call is TRBV29-1, the J call TRBJ2-2; 8 bases are shared with TRBD1. V trimming: 7 bases; J trimming: 6 bases; junction bases outside the gene matches: 13. This CDR3 contains 15 residues. Germline assignment: CDR1 SQVTM and CDR2 ANQGSEA. In nucleotides, the CDR3 is TGCAGCGCCGATTTGGGGCAGGGGGCCCCCGGGGAGCTGTTTTTT. It encodes CSADLGQGAPGELFF.

The chain links TRBV7-9 to TRBJ2-1; D ambiguous. V was trimmed by 0 bases and J by 4 bases, leaving 1 base between them. Looked up from germline, CDR1 is SEHNR and CDR2 is FQNEAQ (reference sequence). CDR3 length equals 12 residues. CDR3 residues: CASSLAYNEQFF. CDR3 nucleotide sequence: TGTGCCAGCAGCTTAGCATACAATGAGCAGTTCTTC. Looking up the rest from reference TRBV7-9 and TRBJ2-1 gives the full variable domain: DTGVSQNPRHKITKRGQNVTFRCDPISEHNRLYWYRQTLGQGPEFLTYFQNEAQLEKSRLLSDRFSAERPKGSFSTLEIQRTEQGDSAMYLCASSLAYNEQFFGPGTRLTVL.

The rearrangement joins TRBV20-1 to TRBJ2-1; TRBD2 might be the D (6 bases). The CDR3 spans 14 residues. Germline V lookup: CDR1 DFQATT, CDR2 SNEGSKA (reference sequence). V was cut by 5 bases and J by 0 bases, with 11 bases left in between. CDR3 bases: TGCAGTGCTTTAGCGGTCCGCTCCTACAATGAGCAGTTCTTC. Translating gives CSALAVRSYNEQFF.

This clonotype has more than one count but fewer than ten. In DNA form, the CDR3 reads TGCAGTGCTAGGTCTATGTCTCGGGGGGGCCCAATATCTAGCACAGATACGCAGTATTTT. Protein sequence: CSARSMSRGGPISSTDTQYF. This chain joins TRBV20-1 and TRBJ2-3, with 8 positions matching TRBD2. The V and J ends lost 3 bases and 0 bases, in that order; junction bases with no gene match: 20. CDR3 length: 20 amino acids. The V gene's germline CDR1 is DFQATT and CDR2 SNEGSKA (reference sequence).

The chain links TRBV2 to TRBJ1-5; D unresolved. The CDR3 sequence is 13 residues long. V dropped 8 bases and J dropped 4 bases, with 12 bases sitting between them. Per the germline V gene, CDR1 is SNHLY and CDR2 is FYNNEI. CDR3 amino acids: CASGAAENQPQHF. The CDR3 region has the DNA TGTGCCAGCGGCGCGGCAGAAAATCAGCCCCAGCATTTT.

At least ten counts were recorded for this clonotype. The chain uses TRBV30 and TRBJ2-2; TRBD1 matches 8 bases. The CDR3 contains 15 residues. CDR1 is GTSNPN, CDR2 SVGIG, per germline (reference sequence). The trim removed 2 bases at V and 3 bases at J, leaving 5 bases unmatched. The CDR3 DNA reads TGTGCCTGGAGTTCCGGGACAGGTCACACCGGGGAGCTGTTTTTT. Translating it yields CAWSSGTGHTGELFF.

V gene TRBV7-2 combines with J gene TRBJ2-7, with 9 bases matching TRBD2. V was pared by 5 bases and J by 0 bases, with 8 bases of the junction left unmatched. The CDR3 spans 16 residues. Germline CDR1 reads SGHTA; CDR2 reads FQGNSA. The CDR3 sequence is CASSPTSGRSSYEQYF. The CDR3 region has the DNA TGTGCCAGCAGCCCCACTAGCGGGCGTAGCTCCTACGAGCAGTACTTC.

In its sample, this clonotype was seen a few times. This chain joins TRBV27 and TRBJ1-1; D not certain. V was pared by 1 base and J by 7 bases, with 10 bases between. Germline loops: CDR1 MNHEY, CDR2 SMNVEV (reference sequence). The CDR3 sequence is 13 residues long. The CDR3 DNA sequence: TGTGCCAGCAGTTTATTGGCTGGGCATGAAGCTTTCTTT. Residues: CASSLLAGHEAFF.